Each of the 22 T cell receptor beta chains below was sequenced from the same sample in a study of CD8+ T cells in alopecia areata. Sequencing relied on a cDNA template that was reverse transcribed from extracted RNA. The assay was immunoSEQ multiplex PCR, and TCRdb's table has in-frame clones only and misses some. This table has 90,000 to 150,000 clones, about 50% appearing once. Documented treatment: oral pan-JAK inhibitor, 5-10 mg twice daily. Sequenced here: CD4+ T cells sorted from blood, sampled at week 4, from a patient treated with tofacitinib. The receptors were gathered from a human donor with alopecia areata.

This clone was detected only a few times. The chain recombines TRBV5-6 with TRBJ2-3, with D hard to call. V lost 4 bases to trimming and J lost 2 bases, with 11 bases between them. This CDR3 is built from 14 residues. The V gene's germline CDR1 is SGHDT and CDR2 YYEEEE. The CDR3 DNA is TGTGCCAGCAGCCGCGGTCCGACCACAGATACGCAGTATTTT. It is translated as CASSRGPTTDTQYF.

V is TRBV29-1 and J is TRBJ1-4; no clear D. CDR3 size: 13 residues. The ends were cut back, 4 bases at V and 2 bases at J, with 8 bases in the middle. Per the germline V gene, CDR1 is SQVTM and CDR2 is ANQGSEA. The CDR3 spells CSVGGRTNEKLFF. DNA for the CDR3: TGCAGCGTTGGAGGGCGCACTAATGAAAAACTGTTTTTT.

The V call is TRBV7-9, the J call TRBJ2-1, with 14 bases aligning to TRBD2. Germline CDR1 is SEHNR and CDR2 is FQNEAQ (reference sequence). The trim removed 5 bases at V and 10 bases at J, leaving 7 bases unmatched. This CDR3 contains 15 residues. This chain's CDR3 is CASSPGTSGSWEQFF. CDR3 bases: TGTGCCAGCAGCCCCGGGACTAGCGGGAGTTGGGAGCAGTTCTTC. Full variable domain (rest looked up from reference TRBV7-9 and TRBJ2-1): DTGVSQNPRHKITKRGQNVTFRCDPISEHNRLYWYRQTLGQGPEFLTYFQNEAQLEKSRLLSDRFSAERPKGSFSTLEIQRTEQGDSAMYLCASSPGTSGSWEQFFGPGTRLTVL.

CDR3 protein: CASSTRGASTDTQYF. Here the CDR3 DNA reads TGTGCCAGCAGTACCCGGGGGGCAAGCACAGATACGCAGTATTTT. V and J are TRBV25-1 and TRBJ2-3; the D gene is possibly TRBD2 (7 bases). The CDR3 has 15 residues. Germline V lookup: CDR1 MGHDK, CDR2 SYGVNS. V lost 5 bases to trimming and J lost 0 bases, with 12 bases between them. Filled out from reference TRBV25-1 and TRBJ2-3, the complete variable domain reads EADIYQTPRYLVIGTGKKITLECSQTMGHDKMYWYQQDPGMELHLIHYSYGVNSTEKGDLSSESTVSRIRTEHFPLTLESARPSHTSQYLCASSTRGASTDTQYFGPGTRLTVL.

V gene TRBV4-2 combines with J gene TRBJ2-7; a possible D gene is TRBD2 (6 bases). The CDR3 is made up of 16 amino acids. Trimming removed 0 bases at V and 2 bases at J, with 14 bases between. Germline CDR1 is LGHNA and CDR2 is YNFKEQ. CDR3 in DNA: TGTGCCAGCAGCCAAGATAGGGTAGCGGATACCTACGAGCAGTACTTC. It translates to CASSQDRVADTYEQYF.

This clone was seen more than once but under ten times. CDR3 region: CASSLALGADRGYTF. The CDR3 DNA sequence: TGTGCCAGCAGCTTGGCCTTGGGGGCAGATAGAGGCTACACCTTC. The V and J genes are TRBV5-4 and TRBJ1-2; perhaps TRBD1 as D (6 bases). Germline V gene data show CDR1 as SGHNT and CDR2 as YYREEE (reference sequence). The CDR3 consists of 15 residues. V lost 0 bases to trimming and J lost 8 bases, with 17 bases between them.

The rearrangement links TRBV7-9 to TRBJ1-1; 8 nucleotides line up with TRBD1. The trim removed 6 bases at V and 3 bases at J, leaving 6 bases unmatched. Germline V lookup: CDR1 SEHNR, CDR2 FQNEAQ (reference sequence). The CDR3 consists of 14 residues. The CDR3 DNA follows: TGTGCCAGCAGAAAGTCAGGGGGCGACACTGAAGCTTTCTTT. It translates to CASRKSGGDTEAFF.

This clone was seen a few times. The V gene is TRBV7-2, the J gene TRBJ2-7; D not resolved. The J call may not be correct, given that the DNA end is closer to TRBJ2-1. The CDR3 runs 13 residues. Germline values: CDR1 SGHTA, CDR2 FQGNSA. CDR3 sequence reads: CASRQTRVGEQFF. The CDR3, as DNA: TGTGCCAGCAGACAAACTCGGGTGGGTGAGCAGTTCTTC.

In DNA, the CDR3 is TGTGCCAGCAGGGATAACTATGGCTACACCTTC. It translates to CASRDNYGYTF. This chain joins TRBV9 and TRBJ1-2, with no clear D. Trimming took 5 bases from V and 1 from J, leaving 3 bases between them. The CDR3 has 11 amino acids. Germline V CDR1 and CDR2: SGDLS, YYNGEE.

CDR3 coding DNA: TGCGCCAGCAGCTTTGGTGGATTTACAGATACGCAGTATTTT. Translated: CASSFGGFTDTQYF. The chain is built from TRBV5-1 and TRBJ2-3, with D uncertain. Trimming pared 2 bases from V and 3 bases from J, leaving 10 bases between. The germline V gene has CDR1 SGHRS and CDR2 YFSETQ. The CDR3 totals 14 residues.

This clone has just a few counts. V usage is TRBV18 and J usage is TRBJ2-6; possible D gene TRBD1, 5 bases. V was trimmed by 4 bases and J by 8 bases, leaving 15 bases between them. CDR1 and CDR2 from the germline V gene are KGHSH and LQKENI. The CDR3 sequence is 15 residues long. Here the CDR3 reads CASSLRTTSPNVLTF. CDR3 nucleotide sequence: TGTGCCAGCTCACTTCGGACAACCAGCCCCAACGTCCTGACTTTC.

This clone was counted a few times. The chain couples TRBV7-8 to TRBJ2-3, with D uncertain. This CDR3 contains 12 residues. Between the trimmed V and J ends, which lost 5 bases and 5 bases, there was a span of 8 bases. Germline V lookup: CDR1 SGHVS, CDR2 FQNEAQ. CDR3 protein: CASSPGRDTQYF. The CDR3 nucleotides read TGTGCCAGCAGCCCTGGCAGAGATACGCAGTATTTT. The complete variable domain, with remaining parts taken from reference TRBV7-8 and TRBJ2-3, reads GAGVSQSPRYKVAKRGQDVALRCDPISGHVSLFWYQQALGQGPEFLTYFQNEAQLDKSGLPSDRFFAERPEGSVSTLKIQRTQQEDSAVYLCASSPGRDTQYFGPGTRLTVL.

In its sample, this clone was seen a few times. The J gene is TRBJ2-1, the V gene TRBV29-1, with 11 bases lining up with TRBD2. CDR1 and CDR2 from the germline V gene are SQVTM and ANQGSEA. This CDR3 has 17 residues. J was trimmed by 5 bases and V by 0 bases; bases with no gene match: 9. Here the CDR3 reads CSVEDWSKGLADNEQFF. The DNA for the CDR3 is TGCAGCGTTGAAGATTGGAGTAAGGGACTAGCGGACAATGAGCAGTTCTTC.

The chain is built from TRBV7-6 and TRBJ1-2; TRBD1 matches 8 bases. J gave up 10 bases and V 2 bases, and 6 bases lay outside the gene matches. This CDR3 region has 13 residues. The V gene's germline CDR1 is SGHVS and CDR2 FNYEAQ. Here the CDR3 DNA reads TGTGCCAGCAGCTTAAGGGCAGGGGGCGTCTACACCTTC. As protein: CASSLRAGGVYTF.

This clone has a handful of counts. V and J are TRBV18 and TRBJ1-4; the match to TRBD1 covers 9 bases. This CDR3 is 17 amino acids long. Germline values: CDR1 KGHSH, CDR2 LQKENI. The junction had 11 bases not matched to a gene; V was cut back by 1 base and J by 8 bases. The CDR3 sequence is CASSPLKSGQGWEKLFF. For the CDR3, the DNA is TGTGCCAGCTCACCACTCAAGTCGGGACAGGGTTGGGAAAAACTGTTTTTT.

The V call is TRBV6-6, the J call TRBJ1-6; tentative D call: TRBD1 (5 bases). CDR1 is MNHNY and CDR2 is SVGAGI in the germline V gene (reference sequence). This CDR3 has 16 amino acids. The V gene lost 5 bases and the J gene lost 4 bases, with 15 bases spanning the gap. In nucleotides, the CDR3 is TGTGCCAGCAGTACCCACATGGGACCTTATAATTCACCCCTCCACTTT. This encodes CASSTHMGPYNSPLHF.

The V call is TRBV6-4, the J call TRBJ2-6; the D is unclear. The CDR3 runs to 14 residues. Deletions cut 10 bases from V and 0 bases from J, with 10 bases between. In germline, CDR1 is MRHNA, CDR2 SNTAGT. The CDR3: CATSPGSGANVLTF. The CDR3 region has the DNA TGTGCCACCTCTCCGGGCTCTGGGGCCAACGTCCTGACTTTC.

The CDR3 loop reads CSVSRSYNEKLFF. The CDR3 bases are TGCAGCGTTAGTAGATCATATAATGAAAAACTGTTTTTT. The chain employs TRBV29-1 and TRBJ1-4; no definite D call. V was trimmed by 5 bases and J by 4 bases, leaving 11 bases between them. Germline V gene lookup returns CDR1 SQVTM and CDR2 ANQGSEA. The length of the CDR3 is 13 residues.

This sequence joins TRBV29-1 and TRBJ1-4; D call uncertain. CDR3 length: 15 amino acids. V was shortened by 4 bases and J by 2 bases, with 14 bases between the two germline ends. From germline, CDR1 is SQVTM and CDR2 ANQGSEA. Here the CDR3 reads CSVADPRGTNEKLFF. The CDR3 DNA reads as TGCAGCGTTGCGGACCCCCGAGGTACTAATGAAAAACTGTTTTTT.

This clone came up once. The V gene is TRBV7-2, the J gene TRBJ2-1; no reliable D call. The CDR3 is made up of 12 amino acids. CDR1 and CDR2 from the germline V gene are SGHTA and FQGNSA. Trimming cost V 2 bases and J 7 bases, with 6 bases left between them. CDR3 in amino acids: CASSLTRNEQFF. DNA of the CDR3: TGTGCCAGCAGCTTAACGAGGAATGAGCAGTTCTTC.

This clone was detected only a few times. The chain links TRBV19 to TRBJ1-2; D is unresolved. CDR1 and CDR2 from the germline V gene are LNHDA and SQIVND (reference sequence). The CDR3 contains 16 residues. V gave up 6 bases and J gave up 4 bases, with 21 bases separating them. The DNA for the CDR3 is TGTGCCAGTAGGCCCCGGAGGGCACCTGAGGGCTATGGCTACACCTTC. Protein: CASRPRRAPEGYGYTF.

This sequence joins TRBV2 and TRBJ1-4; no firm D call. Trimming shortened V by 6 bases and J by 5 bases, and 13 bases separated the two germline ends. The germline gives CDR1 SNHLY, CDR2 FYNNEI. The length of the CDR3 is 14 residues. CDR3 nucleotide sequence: TGTGCCAGCAGGGGCGGTCAGAGAAATGAAAAACTGTTTTTT. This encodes CASRGGQRNEKLFF.